Listed below are T cell receptor beta chains from one sample, sequenced in a study of blood T cell repertoires in COVID-19. Libraries were prepared by immunoSEQ multiplex PCR; TCRdb keeps only in-frame clonotypes and omits some of them. The data contain 100,000 to 150,000 clones, approximately 90% of them singletons. The sample was peripheral blood. The receptors stem from a man aged 60 to 69 with COVID-19, enrolled during active disease. CDR3s include the opening cysteine and the closing phenylalanine or tryptophan. D genes are given only for firm matches. The size field is filled for only some rows; it gives once, few, many or a size class.

TRBV6-6	NA	TRBD2	TRBJ2-7	TGTGCCAGCAGTAGTAAGGGGACTAGCGGGGGATCCGAGCAGTACTTC	CASSSKGTSGGSEQYF
TRBV19	NA	TRBD1	TRBJ1-2	TGTGCCAGTGTAAATCCGGGACAGAGAGATCGGTCTAACGGCTACACCTTC	CASVNPGQRDRSNGYTF
TRBV4-1	once	NA	TRBJ1-4	TGCGCCAGCAGCCAAAGGGGGTTAACAGGTTTCGCTAATGAAAAACTGTTTTTT	CASSQRGLTGFANEKLFF
TRBV3-1/TRBV3-2	NA	NA	TRBJ1-2	TGTGCCAGCAGCCAAGATAGGGGTAGTGGCTACACCTTC	CASSQDRGSGYTF
TRBV11-2	NA	NA	TRBJ1-2	TGTGCCAGCAGCTTAGATCGGAGGTATAACTATGGCTACACCTTC	CASSLDRRYNYGYTF
TRBV15	NA	NA	TRBJ1-4	TGTGCCACCAGCGCCACAGGGCCGACAACTAATGAAAAACTGTTTTTT	CATSATGPTTNEKLFF
TRBV28	NA	NA	TRBJ1-2	TGTGCCAGCAGGGCGGATACCTATGGCTACACCTTC	CASRADTYGYTF
TRBV18	once	TRBD1	TRBJ1-1	TGTGCCAGCTCACTGAAGTCCGGGACAGGGTTGACTGAAGCTTTCTTT	CASSLKSGTGLTEAFF
TRBV7-2	NA	NA	TRBJ2-1	TGTGCCAGCAGCTCACAATACAATGAGCAGTTCTTC	CASSSQYNEQFF
TRBV6-5	NA	TRBD2	TRBJ2-1	TGTGCCAGCAGTCCGCCAAGCGGGAGGGAGCAGTTCTTC	CASSPPSGREQFF
TRBV12-1	NA	NA	TRBJ2-2	TGTGCCAGCAGTTTTGAAAGCGGGCAGAACACCGGGGAGCTGTTTTTT	CASSFESGQNTGELFF